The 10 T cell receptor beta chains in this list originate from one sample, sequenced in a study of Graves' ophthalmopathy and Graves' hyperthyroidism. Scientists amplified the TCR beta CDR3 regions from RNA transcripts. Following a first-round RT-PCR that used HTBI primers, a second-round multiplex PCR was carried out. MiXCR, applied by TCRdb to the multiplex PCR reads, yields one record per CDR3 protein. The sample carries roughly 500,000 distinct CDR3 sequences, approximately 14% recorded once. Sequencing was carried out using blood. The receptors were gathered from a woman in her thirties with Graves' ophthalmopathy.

The CDR3 protein is CASQETGQGGSHWGYTF. The CDR3 region has the DNA TGCGCCAGCCAGGAGACTGGACAGGGAGGGTCCCACTGGGGCTACACCTTC. This sequence joins TRBV10-1 and TRBJ1-2; 8 bases fit TRBD1. Losses at the gene ends were 8 bases for V and 8 bases for J; bases not matched to a gene: 22. Germline lookup yields CDR1 WNHNN and CDR2 SYGVQD (reference sequence). The CDR3 extends over 17 amino acids.

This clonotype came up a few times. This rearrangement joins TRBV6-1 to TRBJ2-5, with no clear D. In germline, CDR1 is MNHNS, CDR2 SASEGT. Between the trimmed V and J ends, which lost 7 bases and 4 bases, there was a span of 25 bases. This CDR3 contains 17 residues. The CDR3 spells CASIPLGGFGRRETQYF. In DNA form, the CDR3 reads TGTGCCAGCATCCCCTTAGGCGGATTCGGTCGTAGAGAGACCCAGTACTTC.

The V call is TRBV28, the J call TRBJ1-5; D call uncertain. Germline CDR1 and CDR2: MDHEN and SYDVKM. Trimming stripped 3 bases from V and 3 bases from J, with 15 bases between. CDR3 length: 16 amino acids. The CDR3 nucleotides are TGTGCCAGCAGTTTTGCATTACAGCGATTCAATCAGCCCCAGCATTTT. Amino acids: CASSFALQRFNQPQHF.

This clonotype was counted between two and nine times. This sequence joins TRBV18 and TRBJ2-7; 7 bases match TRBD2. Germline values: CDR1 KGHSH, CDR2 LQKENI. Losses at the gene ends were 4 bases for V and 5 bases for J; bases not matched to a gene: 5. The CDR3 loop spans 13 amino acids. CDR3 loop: CASSRASGHEQYF. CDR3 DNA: TGTGCCAGCTCACGTGCTAGCGGCCACGAGCAGTACTTC.

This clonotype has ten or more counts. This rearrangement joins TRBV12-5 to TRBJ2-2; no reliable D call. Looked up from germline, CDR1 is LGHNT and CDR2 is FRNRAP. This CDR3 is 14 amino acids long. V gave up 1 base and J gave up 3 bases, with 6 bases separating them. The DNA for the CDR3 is TGTGCTAGTGGTTTGGGACAAGACACCGGGGAGCTGTTTTTT. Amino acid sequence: CASGLGQDTGELFF.

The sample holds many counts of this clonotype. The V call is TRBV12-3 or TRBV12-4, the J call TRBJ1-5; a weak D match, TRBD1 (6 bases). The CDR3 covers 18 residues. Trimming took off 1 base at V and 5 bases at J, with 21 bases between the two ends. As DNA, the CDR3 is TGTGCCAGCAGTTTAGGGGGGGCCAGGCTGAAAAGGGATCAGCCCCAGCATTTT. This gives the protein CASSLGGARLKRDQPQHF.

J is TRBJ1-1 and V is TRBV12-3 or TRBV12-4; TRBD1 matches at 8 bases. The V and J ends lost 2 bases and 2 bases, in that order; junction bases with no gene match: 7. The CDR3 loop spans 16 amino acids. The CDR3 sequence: CASSLRTGTGNTEAFF. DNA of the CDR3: TGTGCCAGCAGTTTAAGGACCGGGACAGGTAACACTGAAGCTTTCTTT.

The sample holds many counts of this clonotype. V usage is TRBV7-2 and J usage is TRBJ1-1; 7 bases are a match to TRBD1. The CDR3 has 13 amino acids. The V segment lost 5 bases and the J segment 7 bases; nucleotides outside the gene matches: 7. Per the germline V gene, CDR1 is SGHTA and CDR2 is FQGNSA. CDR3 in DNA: TGTGCCAGCAGCCGCGTCAGGGGGGGTGAAGCTTTCTTT. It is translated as CASSRVRGGEAFF.

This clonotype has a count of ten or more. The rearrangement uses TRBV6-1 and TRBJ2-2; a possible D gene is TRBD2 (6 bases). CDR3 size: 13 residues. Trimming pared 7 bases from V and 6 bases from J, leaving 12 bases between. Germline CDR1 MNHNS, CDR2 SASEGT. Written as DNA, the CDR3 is TGTGCCAGCACGGGCGGGGATCCCGGGGAGCTGTTTTTT. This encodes CASTGGDPGELFF.

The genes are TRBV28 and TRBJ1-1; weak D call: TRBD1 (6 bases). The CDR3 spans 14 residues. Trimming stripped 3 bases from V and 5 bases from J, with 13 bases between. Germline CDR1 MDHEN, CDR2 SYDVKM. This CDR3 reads CASSLPNRVTEAFF. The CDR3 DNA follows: TGTGCCAGCAGTTTGCCCAACAGGGTTACTGAAGCTTTCTTT.